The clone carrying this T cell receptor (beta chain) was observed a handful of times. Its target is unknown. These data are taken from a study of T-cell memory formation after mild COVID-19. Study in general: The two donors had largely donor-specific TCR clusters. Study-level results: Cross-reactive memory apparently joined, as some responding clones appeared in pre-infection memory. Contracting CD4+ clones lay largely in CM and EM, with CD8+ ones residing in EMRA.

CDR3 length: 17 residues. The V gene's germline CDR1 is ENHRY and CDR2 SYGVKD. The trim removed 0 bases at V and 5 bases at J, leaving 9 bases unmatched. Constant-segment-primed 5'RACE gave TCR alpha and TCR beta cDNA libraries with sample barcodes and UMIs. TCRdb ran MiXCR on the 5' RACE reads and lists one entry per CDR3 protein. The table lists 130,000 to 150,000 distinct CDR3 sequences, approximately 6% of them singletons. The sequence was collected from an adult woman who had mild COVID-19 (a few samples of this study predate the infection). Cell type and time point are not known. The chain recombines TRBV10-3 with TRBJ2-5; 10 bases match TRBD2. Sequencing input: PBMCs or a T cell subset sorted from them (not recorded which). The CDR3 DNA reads TGTGCCATCAGTGAGTCGGACCCGGGACTAGCGTTGGAGACCCAGTACTTC. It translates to CAISESDPGLALETQYF.